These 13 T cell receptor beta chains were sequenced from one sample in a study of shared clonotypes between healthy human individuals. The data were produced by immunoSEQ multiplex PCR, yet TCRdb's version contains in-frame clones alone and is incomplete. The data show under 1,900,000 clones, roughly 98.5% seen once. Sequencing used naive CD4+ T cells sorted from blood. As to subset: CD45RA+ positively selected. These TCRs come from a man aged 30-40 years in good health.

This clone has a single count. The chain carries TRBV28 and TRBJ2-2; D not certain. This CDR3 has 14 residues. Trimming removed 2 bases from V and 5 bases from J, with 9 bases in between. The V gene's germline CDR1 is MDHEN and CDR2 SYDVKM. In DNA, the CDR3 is TGTGCCAGCAGTTTAACGGCAGGAACCGGGGAGCTGTTTTTT. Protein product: CASSLTAGTGELFF. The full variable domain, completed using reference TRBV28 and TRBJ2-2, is DVKVTQSSRYLVKRTGEKVFLECVQDMDHENMFWYRQDPGLGLRLIYFSYDVKMKEKGDIPEGYSVSREKKERFSLILESASTNQTSMYLCASSLTAGTGELFFGEGSRLTVL.

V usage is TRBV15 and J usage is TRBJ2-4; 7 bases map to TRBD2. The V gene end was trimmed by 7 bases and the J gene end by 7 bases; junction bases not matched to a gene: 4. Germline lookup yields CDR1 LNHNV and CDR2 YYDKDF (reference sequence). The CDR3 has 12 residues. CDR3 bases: TGTGCCACCAACGGGGGAGGGAACATTCAGTACTTC. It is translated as CATNGGGNIQYF.

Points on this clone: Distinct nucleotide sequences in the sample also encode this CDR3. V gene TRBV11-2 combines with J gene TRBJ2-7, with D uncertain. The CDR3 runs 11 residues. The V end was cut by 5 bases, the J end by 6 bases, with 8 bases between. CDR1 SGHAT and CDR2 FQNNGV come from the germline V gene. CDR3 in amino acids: CASSPVGEQYF. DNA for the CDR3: TGTGCCAGCAGCCCTGTCGGCGAGCAGTACTTC.

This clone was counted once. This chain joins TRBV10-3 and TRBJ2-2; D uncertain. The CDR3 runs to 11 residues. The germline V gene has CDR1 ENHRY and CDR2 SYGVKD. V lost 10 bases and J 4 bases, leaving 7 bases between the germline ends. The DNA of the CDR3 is TGTGCCACCGAAGGCACCGGGGAGCTGTTTTTT. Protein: CATEGTGELFF.

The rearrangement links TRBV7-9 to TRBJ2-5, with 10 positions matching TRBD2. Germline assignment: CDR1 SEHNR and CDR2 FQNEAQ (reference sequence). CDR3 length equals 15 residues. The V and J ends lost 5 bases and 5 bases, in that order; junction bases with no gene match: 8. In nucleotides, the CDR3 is TGTGCCAGCAGCGCTCTAGCGGGAGTGGGGGAGACCCAGTACTTC. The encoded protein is CASSALAGVGETQYF.

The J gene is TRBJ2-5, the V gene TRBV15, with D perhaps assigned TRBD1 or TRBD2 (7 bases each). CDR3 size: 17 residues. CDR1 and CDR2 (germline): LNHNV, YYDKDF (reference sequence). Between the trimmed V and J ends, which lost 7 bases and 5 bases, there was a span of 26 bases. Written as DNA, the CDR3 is TGTGCCACCACCTCCCGAACCCGGGGGGCGACAGGGGAGACCCAGTACTTC. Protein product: CATTSRTRGATGETQYF. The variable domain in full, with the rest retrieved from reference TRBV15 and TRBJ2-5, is DAMVIQNPRYQVTQFGKPVTLSCSQTLNHNVMYWYQQKSSQAPKLLFHYYDKDFNNEADTPDNFQSRRPNTSFCFLDIRSPGLGDTAMYLCATTSRTRGATGETQYFGPGTRLLVL.

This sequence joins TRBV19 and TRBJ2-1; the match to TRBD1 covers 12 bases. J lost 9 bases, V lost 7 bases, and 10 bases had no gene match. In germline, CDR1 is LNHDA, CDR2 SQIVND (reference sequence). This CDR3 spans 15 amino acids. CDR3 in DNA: TGTGCCAGTACCTCCTGGGGACAGGGGGCAAGTGAGCAGTTCTTC. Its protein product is CASTSWGQGASEQFF.

CDR3 nucleotide sequence: TGCGCCAGCAGCCAAGTCACCGGGACGACTAACTATGGCTACACCTTC. Translation gives CASSQVTGTTNYGYTF. V and J are TRBV4-3 and TRBJ1-2; TRBD1 might be the D (5 bases). The CDR3 covers 16 residues. Germline CDR1 reads LGHNA; CDR2 reads YSLEER. Trimming took 1 base from V and 0 from J, leaving 12 bases between them.

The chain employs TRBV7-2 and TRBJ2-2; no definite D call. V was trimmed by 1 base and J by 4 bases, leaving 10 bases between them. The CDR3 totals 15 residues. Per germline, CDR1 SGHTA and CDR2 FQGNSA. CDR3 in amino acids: CASSLGSRRTGELFF. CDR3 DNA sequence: TGTGCCAGCAGCTTAGGAAGCAGGCGCACCGGGGAGCTGTTTTTT.

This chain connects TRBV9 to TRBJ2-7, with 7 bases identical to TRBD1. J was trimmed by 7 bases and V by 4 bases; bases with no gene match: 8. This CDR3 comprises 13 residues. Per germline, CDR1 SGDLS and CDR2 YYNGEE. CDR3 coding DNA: TGTGCCAGCAGCACGCAGGGGGTAGGGGAGCAGTACTTC. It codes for CASSTQGVGEQYF.

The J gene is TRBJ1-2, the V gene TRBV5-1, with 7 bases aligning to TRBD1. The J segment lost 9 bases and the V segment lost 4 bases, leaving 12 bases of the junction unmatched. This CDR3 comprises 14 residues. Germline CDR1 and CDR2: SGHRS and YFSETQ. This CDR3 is CASSTQTGNNRYTF. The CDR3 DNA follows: TGCGCCAGCAGCACCCAGACAGGGAATAATCGCTACACCTTC.

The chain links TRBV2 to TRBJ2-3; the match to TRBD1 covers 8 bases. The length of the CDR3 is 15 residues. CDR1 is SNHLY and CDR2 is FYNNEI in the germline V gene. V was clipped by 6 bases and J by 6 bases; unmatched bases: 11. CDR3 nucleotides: TGTGCCAGCAGCCGGGACAGGACCTCTTTCGATACGCAGTATTTT. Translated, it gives CASSRDRTSFDTQYF.

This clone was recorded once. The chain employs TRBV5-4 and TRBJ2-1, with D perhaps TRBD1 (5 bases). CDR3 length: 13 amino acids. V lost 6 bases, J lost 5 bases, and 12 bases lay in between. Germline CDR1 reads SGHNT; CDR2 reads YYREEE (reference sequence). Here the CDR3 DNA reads TGTGCCAGCACCACCGGCAGGGACAATGAGCAGTTCTTC. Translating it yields CASTTGRDNEQFF. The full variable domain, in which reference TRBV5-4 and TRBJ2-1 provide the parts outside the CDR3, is ETGVTQSPTHLIKTRGQQVTLRCSSQSGHNTVSWYQQALGQGPQFIFQYYREEENGRGNFPPRFSGLQFPNYSSELNVNALELDDSALYLCASTTGRDNEQFFGPGTRLTVL.